The 11 T cell receptor beta chains below all came from one sample that was sequenced in a study of T-cell memory formation after mild COVID-19. From the 5' RACE reads, TCRdb called clonotypes with MiXCR, one entry per CDR3 protein. The sample shows roughly 580,000 distinct CDR3 sequences, more than 15% of them seen only once. The sample taken for sequencing was PBMCs or a T cell subset sorted from them (not recorded which). Receptors originate from an adult woman who had mild COVID-19 (a few samples of this study predate the infection). Cell type and time point are not known.

This clonotype showed up just a few times. The chain employs TRBV6-5 and TRBJ2-3, with 13 bases that match TRBD2. Germline V lookup: CDR1 MNHEY, CDR2 SVGAGI. The length of the CDR3 is 18 residues. The junction had 10 bases not matched to a gene; V was cut back by 6 bases and J by 1 base. This CDR3 is CASSSHLLAGGRTDTQYF. As DNA, the CDR3 is TGTGCCAGCAGCTCCCACTTACTAGCGGGGGGGCGCACAGATACGCAGTATTTT.

The rearrangement uses TRBV27 and TRBJ2-5; D is unresolved. The CDR3 covers 15 residues. Deletions cut 0 bases from V and 5 bases from J, with 13 bases between. The V gene's germline CDR1 is MNHEY and CDR2 SMNVEV (reference sequence). This CDR3 reads CASSLSSGWYETQYF. The CDR3, as DNA: TGTGCCAGCAGTTTATCCTCCGGTTGGTACGAGACCCAGTACTTC.

A few counts support this clonotype. The chain couples TRBV30 to TRBJ1-1, with TRBD1 matching 7 bases. The CDR3 runs 12 residues. CDR1 GTSNPN and CDR2 SVGIG come from the germline V gene (reference sequence). V dropped 6 bases and J dropped 6; count of bases not matched to a gene: 7. The CDR3 protein is CACPTGRAEAFF. The CDR3 DNA follows: TGTGCCTGCCCGACAGGGAGGGCTGAAGCTTTCTTT.

The chain recombines TRBV6-6 with TRBJ1-2; 7 positions agree with TRBD1. Germline loops: CDR1 MNHNY, CDR2 SVGAGI (reference sequence). V gave up 6 bases and J gave up 2 bases; unmatched junction bases: 12. This CDR3 is built from 16 residues. In DNA, the CDR3 is TGTGCCAGCAGCCTGCTTGGGACAGTGAACAACTATGGCTACACCTTC. Translation: CASSLLGTVNNYGYTF.

This clonotype has a count of ten or more. The rearrangement joins TRBV12-3 or TRBV12-4 to TRBJ2-3; 7 positions agree with TRBD2. The CDR3 length is 15 residues. The junction had 3 bases not matched to a gene; V was cut back by 3 bases and J by 0 bases. The CDR3 coding sequence is TGTGCCAGCAGTTTGAGAGCGGGGAGCACAGATACGCAGTATTTT. Translated: CASSLRAGSTDTQYF.

The chain carries TRBV25-1 and TRBJ2-1; 7 bases align to TRBD1. The CDR3 sequence is 18 residues long. J was trimmed by 0 bases and V by 1 base; bases with no gene match: 9. Germline CDR1 and CDR2: MGHDK and SYGVNS. The CDR3 sequence is CASSESTGVLSSYNEQFF. CDR3 DNA sequence: TGTGCCAGCAGTGAATCAACAGGGGTTTTGAGCTCCTACAATGAGCAGTTCTTC.

This chain links TRBV20-1 with TRBJ2-3, with TRBD2 matching over 11 bases. CDR1 DFQATT and CDR2 SNEGSKA come from the germline V gene (reference sequence). The CDR3 runs 15 residues. With V trimmed by 6 bases and J by 5 bases, 10 bases remained unmatched. The CDR3 reads CSAWIAGGPVDTQYF. The CDR3 nucleotides read TGCAGTGCCTGGATAGCGGGAGGGCCGGTAGATACGCAGTATTTT.

This clonotype was seen only a few times. The CDR3 nucleotides are TGCGCCAGCAGCTGGACGAACAGGGGGTATATCGGGGAGCTGTTTTTT. Translation gives CASSWTNRGYIGELFF. The J gene is TRBJ2-2, the V gene TRBV5-1, with 8 bases fitting TRBD1. The CDR3 loop spans 16 amino acids. Losses at the gene ends were 3 bases for V and 7 bases for J; bases not matched to a gene: 11. Germline V gives CDR1 SGHRS, CDR2 YFSETQ. The full variable domain, with the rest looked up from reference TRBV5-1 and TRBJ2-2, is KAGVTQTPRYLIKTRGQQVTLSCSPISGHRSVSWYQQTPGQGLQFLFEYFSETQRNKGNFPGRFSGRQFSNSRSEMNVSTLELGDSALYLCASSWTNRGYIGELFFGEGSRLTVL.

The chain is built from TRBV20-1 and TRBJ2-1, with D perhaps being TRBD1 or TRBD2 (6 bases each). CDR1 is DFQATT and CDR2 is SNEGSKA in the germline V gene (reference sequence). V lost 5 bases and J 8 bases, leaving 16 bases between the germline ends. The CDR3 runs to 13 residues. For the CDR3, the DNA is TGCAGTGCTCCCCAAGGGGGGACCGATGAGCAGTTCTTC. It encodes CSAPQGGTDEQFF.

The V gene is TRBV10-3, the J gene TRBJ2-1; 7 bases map to TRBD2. The CDR3 contains 14 residues. The germline V gene encodes CDR1 ENHRY and CDR2 SYGVKD. The J segment lost 6 bases and the V segment lost 2 bases, leaving 4 bases of the junction unmatched. In DNA, the CDR3 is TGTGCCATCAGTGAGGTCGGGGGGATCAATGAGCAGTTCTTC. Its translation is CAISEVGGINEQFF.

This clonotype has a count of ten or more. The chain is built from TRBV20-1 and TRBJ2-3, with D perhaps given as TRBD1 or TRBD2 (5 bases each). Trimming shortened V by 6 bases and J by 4 bases, and 8 bases separated the two germline ends. CDR3 size: 11 residues. Germline CDR1 reads DFQATT; CDR2 reads SNEGSKA (reference sequence). CDR3 nucleotide sequence: TGCAGTGCCCAGGGACCAGATACGCAGTATTTT. Its protein product is CSAQGPDTQYF.